This T cell receptor beta chain was profiled in a study of blood T cell repertoires in COVID-19. Study context: Samples taken during acute and convalescent COVID-19 were collected in the United States, Italy and Spain. PBMCs, B-cell-depleted T cells, or T cells were the source of the cDNA or gDNA that made up the material.

Germline values: CDR1 ENHRY, CDR2 SYGVKD. The length of the CDR3 is 17 residues. With 0 bases clipped from V and 3 bases from J, the junction kept 8 bases outside the gene matches. Methods used by the authors: Nucleated cell counts were estimated from reference gene primer amplification. TCRdb's table, derived via immunoSEQ multiplex PCR, lists solely in-frame clones and lacks some. That table furnishes V, J and clone size, whereas the DNA furnished D and trimming. The data hold 100,000 to 110,000 clones, with around four fifths observed a single time. V gene TRBV10-3 combines with J gene TRBJ2-1, with 7 bases that match TRBD1. This sequence originates from a man aged 70-80 years with active or convalescent COVID-19. Input material: peripheral blood. The CDR3 nucleotides read TGTGCCATCAGTGAGTCGAAAACAGGGGTGAACTACAATGAGCAGTTCTTC. Translating it yields CAISESKTGVNYNEQFF.